This T cell receptor beta chain was identified during a study of T-cell reconstitution after alpha-beta-depleted transplantation in children. Findings and limits, study-wide: Newly produced T cells mostly accounted for T-cell counts and diversity one year post-transplant.

TCRbeta library construction was performed incorporating unique molecular identifiers. MiXCR was run by TCRdb on the PCR reads, yielding one entry per CDR3 protein. The sample has a few hundred thousand distinct CDR3 sequences, roughly a quarter seen once. Note on this clonotype: The target antigen is unknown.

CDR1 is SGHRS and CDR2 is YFSETQ in the germline V gene. V lost 9 bases and J 0 bases, leaving 13 bases between the germline ends. This CDR3 comprises 15 residues. The rearrangement links TRBV5-1 to TRBJ2-6; the D gene is possibly TRBD2 (6 bases). The sequence was obtained from a boy in the first two years of life with Wiskott-Aldrich syndrome, due to receive a stem cell transplant. The sequencing here drew on PBMCs, taken before TCRalphabeta/CD19-depleted stem cell transplant. The CDR3 here is CATGTSSSGANVLTF. CDR3 in DNA: TGCGCCACCGGGACTTCGAGCTCTGGGGCCAACGTCCTGACTTTC.